This T cell receptor beta chain was obtained from a study of T cell responses to AZD1222 COVID-19 vaccine. Findings and limits, study-wide: Following two doses of AZD1222, Spike-specific TCR breadth and depth rose. Regions left unmutated in variants are reportedly the target of nearly half of spike-specific TCRs. Of the AZD1222 recipients, only 5 to 7 were seropositive at baseline. The donor group comprised mostly white British people and more females; the analysis possibly underestimated clonal diversity.

Worth noting for this clone: Its antigen is as yet unknown.

V was pared by 4 bases and J by 5 bases, with 8 bases between. The CDR3 extends over 11 amino acids. Germline V gives CDR1 DFQATT, CDR2 SNEGSKA (reference sequence). The assay was immunoSEQ multiplex PCR, and TCRdb's table has in-frame clones only and misses some. The table includes around 250,000 clones, roughly 93% detected once. The receptor was isolated from an adult in good health. The sequencing used peripheral blood, collected on day 0 of AZD1222 vaccination. V is TRBV20-1 and J is TRBJ1-1; D not resolved. CDR3: CSATLMTEAFF. The CDR3 DNA reads as TGCAGTGCTACTCTTATGACTGAAGCTTTCTTT.